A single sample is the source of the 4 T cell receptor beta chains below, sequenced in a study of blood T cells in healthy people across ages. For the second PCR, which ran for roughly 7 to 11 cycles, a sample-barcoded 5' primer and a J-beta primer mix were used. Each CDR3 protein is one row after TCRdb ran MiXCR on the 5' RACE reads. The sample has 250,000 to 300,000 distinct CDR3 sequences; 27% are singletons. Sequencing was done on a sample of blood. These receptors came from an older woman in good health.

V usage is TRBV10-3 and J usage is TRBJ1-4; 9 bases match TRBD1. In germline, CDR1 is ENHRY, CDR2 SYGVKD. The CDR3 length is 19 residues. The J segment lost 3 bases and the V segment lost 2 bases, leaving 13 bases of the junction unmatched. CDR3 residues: CAISETPGQGSTANEKLFF. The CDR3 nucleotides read TGTGCCATCAGTGAGACCCCCGGACAGGGGAGTACGGCTAATGAAAAACTGTTTTTT.

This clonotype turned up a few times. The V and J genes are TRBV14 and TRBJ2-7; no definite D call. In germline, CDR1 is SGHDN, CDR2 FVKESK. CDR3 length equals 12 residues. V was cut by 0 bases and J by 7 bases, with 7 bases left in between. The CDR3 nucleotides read TGTGCCAGCAGCCAAGATTATATTGAGCAGTACTTC. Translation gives CASSQDYIEQYF.

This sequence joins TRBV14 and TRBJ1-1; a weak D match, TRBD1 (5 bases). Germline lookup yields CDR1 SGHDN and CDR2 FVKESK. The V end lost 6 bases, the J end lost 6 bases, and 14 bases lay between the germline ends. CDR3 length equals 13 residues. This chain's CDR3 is CASRVSGGPEAFF. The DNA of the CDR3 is TGTGCCAGCAGAGTTAGCGGGGGACCTGAAGCTTTCTTT.

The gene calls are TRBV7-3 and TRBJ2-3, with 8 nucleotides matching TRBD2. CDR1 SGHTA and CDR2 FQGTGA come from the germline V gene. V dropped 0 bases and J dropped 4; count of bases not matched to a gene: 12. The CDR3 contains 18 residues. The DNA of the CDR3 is TGTGCCAGCAGCTTAACGGGTATTAGCGGGATGGGGGCAGATACGCAGTATTTT. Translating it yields CASSLTGISGMGADTQYF.